What follows are 30 T cell receptor beta chains derived from one specimen sequenced in a study of blood T cell repertoires in COVID-19. Measured with immunoSEQ multiplex PCR; TCRdb has only the in-frame clones, and not every one. This table holds 250,000 to 350,000 clones, 90% found once. The sequenced sample consisted of peripheral blood. These receptors were collected from a woman under 40 with COVID-19, enrolled during active disease.

The chain has TRBV6-5 and TRBJ2-2; 9 nucleotides align to TRBD1. V lost 4 bases to trimming and J lost 6 bases; unmatched junction nucleotides: 6. The CDR3 covers 15 residues. Germline V gives CDR1 MNHEY, CDR2 SVGAGI. This CDR3 reads CASSFRQGVSGELFF. DNA for the CDR3: TGTGCCAGCAGTTTTAGACAGGGGGTTTCCGGGGAGCTGTTTTTT.

The V and J genes are TRBV5-1 and TRBJ2-7; tentatively, D is TRBD2 (6 bases). The CDR3 spans 16 residues. Germline loops: CDR1 SGHRS, CDR2 YFSETQ. With 0 bases removed from V and 4 bases from J, the gap between germline ends came to 17 bases. CDR3 in amino acids: CASSLGTDYSKYEQYF. The CDR3 DNA sequence: TGCGCCAGCAGCTTGGGGACGGACTACTCCAAGTACGAGCAGTACTTC. Combining the CDR3 with reference TRBV5-1 and TRBJ2-7 gives the whole variable domain KAGVTQTPRYLIKTRGQQVTLSCSPISGHRSVSWYQQTPGQGLQFLFEYFSETQRNKGNFPGRFSGRQFSNSRSEMNVSTLELGDSALYLCASSLGTDYSKYEQYFGPGTRLTVT.

The chain combines TRBV19 with TRBJ1-5; D gene unclear. V lost 0 bases and J lost 4, with 4 bases in between. Germline V CDR1 and CDR2: LNHDA, SQIVND (reference sequence). The CDR3 spans 13 residues. The chain's CDR3 is CASSIERNQPQHF. The CDR3 DNA is TGTGCCAGTAGTATAGAACGGAATCAGCCCCAGCATTTT.

The J gene is TRBJ1-3, the V gene TRBV7-6; D is unclear. The CDR3 has 19 residues. Germline V gene lookup returns CDR1 SGHVS and CDR2 FNYEAQ. The ends were cut back, 5 bases at V and 2 bases at J, with 25 bases in the middle. The CDR3 nucleotides are TGTGCCAGCAGCCATCAGACGTGGGATAGCCTAGCGACTGGAAACACCATATATTTT. Translated: CASSHQTWDSLATGNTIYF.

This CDR3 is CASSIEGGEKLFF. The CDR3 DNA is TGTGCCAGTAGTATAGAAGGGGGCGAAAAACTGTTTTTT. This sequence joins TRBV19 and TRBJ1-4; 7 positions match TRBD1. Trimming removed 0 bases from V and 8 bases from J; junction bases left unmatched: 0. CDR3 length equals 13 residues. Germline loops: CDR1 LNHDA, CDR2 SQIVND (reference sequence).

The chain recombines TRBV12-3 or TRBV12-4 with TRBJ1-2; 8 bases agree with TRBD1. The trim removed 6 bases at V and 6 bases at J, leaving 6 bases unmatched. The CDR3 is made up of 13 amino acids. This CDR3 is CASSWGQANGYTF. Written as DNA, the CDR3 is TGTGCCAGCAGCTGGGGACAGGCCAATGGCTACACCTTC.

V usage is TRBV5-1 and J usage is TRBJ2-7; 7 bases match TRBD2. The CDR3 has 16 amino acids. The V segment lost 3 bases and the J segment 2 bases; nucleotides outside the gene matches: 11. Germline-derived CDR1 and CDR2 are SGHRS and YFSETQ. The CDR3 here is CASSSQALGTTYEQYF. The CDR3 DNA sequence: TGCGCCAGCAGCTCACAGGCTCTGGGGACTACCTACGAGCAGTACTTC. Drawing the rest from reference TRBV5-1 and TRBJ2-7, the complete variable domain is KAGVTQTPRYLIKTRGQQVTLSCSPISGHRSVSWYQQTPGQGLQFLFEYFSETQRNKGNFPGRFSGRQFSNSRSEMNVSTLELGDSALYLCASSSQALGTTYEQYFGPGTRLTVT.

The gene calls are TRBV27 and TRBJ2-7; D is perhaps TRBD1 (5 bases). The CDR3 contains 11 residues. The germline CDR1 and CDR2 sequences are MNHEY and SMNVEV (reference sequence). The ends were cut back, 3 bases at V and 12 bases at J, with 12 bases in the middle. CDR3 bases: TGTGCCAGCAGTTTTCAGGGTTCCACGTACTTC. The encoded protein is CASSFQGSTYF.

The V call is TRBV20-1, the J call TRBJ1-1; D is perhaps TRBD1 (5 bases). Germline values: CDR1 DFQATT, CDR2 SNEGSKA (reference sequence). The V gene lost 3 bases and the J gene lost 2 bases, with 19 bases spanning the gap. This CDR3 is built from 16 residues. CDR3 in amino acids: CSASLLGGAPNTEAFF. The CDR3 bases are TGCAGTGCTAGTTTATTGGGGGGAGCGCCTAACACTGAAGCTTTCTTT.

This chain links TRBV6-5 with TRBJ2-1; a possible D gene is TRBD1 (5 bases). The CDR3 sequence is 13 residues long. CDR1 is MNHEY, CDR2 SVGAGI, per germline. Trimming took off 6 bases at V and 5 bases at J, with 11 bases between the two ends. The chain's CDR3 is CASSEQGNNEQFF. CDR3 coding DNA: TGTGCCAGCAGCGAGCAGGGTAACAATGAGCAGTTCTTC.

The V call is TRBV6-5, the J call TRBJ1-5, with 11 nucleotides matching TRBD1. The junction had 7 bases not matched to a gene; V was cut back by 7 bases and J by 5 bases. Germline V gene lookup returns CDR1 MNHEY and CDR2 SVGAGI. The CDR3 covers 15 residues. This CDR3 is CASTPGQGDHQPQHF. In DNA form, the CDR3 reads TGTGCCAGCACCCCGGGACAGGGGGATCATCAGCCCCAGCATTTT.

This chain connects TRBV6-5 to TRBJ2-7, with unresolved D. Germline CDR1 MNHEY, CDR2 SVGAGI. This CDR3 is built from 15 residues. V was clipped by 7 bases and J by 6 bases, with 22 bases between them. This chain's CDR3 is CASNMPLQARFEQYF. Here the CDR3 DNA reads TGTGCCAGCAATATGCCACTCCAAGCCCGTTTCGAGCAGTACTTC.

The chain employs TRBV25-1 and TRBJ1-3; weak D call: TRBD1 (5 bases). The V end lost 1 base, the J end lost 3 bases, and 13 bases lay between the germline ends. The V gene's germline CDR1 is MGHDK and CDR2 SYGVNS. This CDR3 is built from 16 residues. The CDR3: CASSEFAGMHGNTIYF. CDR3 DNA: TGTGCCAGCAGTGAATTCGCAGGGATGCATGGAAACACCATATATTTT.

This chain links TRBV18 with TRBJ1-5, with D possibly TRBD1 on 5 matching bases. The CDR3 consists of 14 residues. The germline gives CDR1 KGHSH, CDR2 LQKENI. The V and J ends lost 5 bases and 4 bases respectively, with 12 bases between them. CDR3 sequence reads: CASSSDGGNQPQHF. The CDR3, as DNA: TGTGCCAGCTCATCGGACGGGGGTAATCAGCCCCAGCATTTT. Drawing the rest from reference TRBV18 and TRBJ1-5, the complete variable domain is NAGVMQNPRHLVRRRGQEARLRCSPMKGHSHVYWYRQLPEEGLKFMVYLQKENIIDESGMPKERFSAEFPKEGPSILRIQQVVRGDSAAYFCASSSDGGNQPQHFGDGTRLSIL.

V gene TRBV7-9 combines with J gene TRBJ1-2; 8 nucleotides agree with TRBD1. The CDR3 length is 14 residues. The germline V gene encodes CDR1 SEHNR and CDR2 FQNEAQ (reference sequence). J gave up 4 bases and V 5 bases, and 6 bases lay outside the gene matches. The CDR3 bases are TGTGCCAGCAGCCCGACAGGGGCGGGCTATGGCTACACCTTC. It translates to CASSPTGAGYGYTF.

About this clone: This CDR3 is also generated by other DNA sequences in the sample. The chain links TRBV3-1 (or the pseudogene TRBV3-2) to TRBJ2-2; no definite D call. The CDR3 is 14 amino acids. CDR1 and CDR2 from the germline V gene are LGHDT and YNNKEL (reference sequence). The V end lost 0 bases, the J end lost 1 base, and 3 bases lay between the germline ends. CDR3 amino acids: CASSQDRNTGELFF. The CDR3 DNA reads as TGTGCCAGCAGCCAAGACAGGAACACCGGGGAGCTGTTTTTT.

This sequence joins TRBV7-6 and TRBJ2-7; TRBD2 matches 8 bases. V trimming: 3 bases; J trimming: 3 bases; junction bases outside the gene matches: 7. The CDR3 covers 15 residues. The germline CDR1 and CDR2 sequences are SGHVS and FNYEAQ. The DNA for the CDR3 is TGTGCCAGCAGCTTGGGAACGCGGGAGGTCTACGAGCAGTACTTC. As protein: CASSLGTREVYEQYF.

The rearrangement joins TRBV10-3 to TRBJ2-3; D is unresolved. Germline V lookup: CDR1 ENHRY, CDR2 SYGVKD. V lost 4 bases, J lost 1 base, and 3 bases lay in between. This CDR3 is built from 12 residues. CDR3 amino acids: CAISAGTDTQYF. The CDR3 region has the DNA TGTGCCATCAGTGCCGGCACAGATACGCAGTATTTT.

The V call is TRBV4-2, the J call TRBJ2-1; 10 bases match TRBD2. This CDR3 is built from 15 residues. Trimming cost V 3 bases and J 9 bases; bases outside gene matches: 8. Per the germline V gene, CDR1 is LGHNA and CDR2 is YNFKEQ. The CDR3 sequence is CASSQTGTSEGEQFF. In DNA form, the CDR3 reads TGTGCCAGCAGCCAGACCGGGACTAGCGAGGGTGAGCAGTTCTTC.

This clone has just one count. V gene TRBV3-1 (or the pseudogene TRBV3-2) combines with J gene TRBJ2-1; the match to TRBD1 covers 7 bases. This CDR3 contains 15 residues. CDR1 is LGHDT, CDR2 YNNKEL, per germline (reference sequence). V shed 4 bases and J 6 bases; nucleotides not matched to a gene: 9. The CDR3 is CASSRVHTGVNEQFF. In DNA form, the CDR3 reads TGTGCCAGCAGCCGGGTCCACACAGGGGTCAATGAGCAGTTCTTC.

The chain recombines TRBV28 with TRBJ2-2, with D possibly matching TRBD1 (5 bases). V lost 6 bases and J lost 0, with 14 bases in between. The germline V gene encodes CDR1 MDHEN and CDR2 SYDVKM. The CDR3 has 16 residues. CDR3 protein: CASRERRGSNTGELFF. The CDR3 DNA follows: TGTGCCAGCAGAGAACGTAGGGGATCGAACACCGGGGAGCTGTTTTTT.

This clone came up once. The gene calls are TRBV2 and TRBJ2-4; D is perhaps TRBD1 (6 bases). Trimming removed 5 bases at V and 6 bases at J, with 14 bases between. This CDR3 is 14 amino acids long. Germline assignment: CDR1 SNHLY and CDR2 FYNNEI. The DNA of the CDR3 is TGTGCCAGCAGTCAACAGGGTACGGGAAACATTCAGTACTTC. Amino acid sequence: CASSQQGTGNIQYF.

This chain's CDR3 is CASSPPRQREAFF. The CDR3, as DNA: TGTGCCAGCTCACCTCCCAGACAGAGAGAAGCTTTCTTT. The chain joins TRBV18 to TRBJ1-1, with D possibly matching TRBD1 (5 bases). CDR3 length: 13 residues. CDR1 is KGHSH and CDR2 is LQKENI in the germline V gene. V lost 3 bases and J 8 bases, leaving 13 bases between the germline ends.

This clone was counted once. This chain links TRBV3-1 (or the pseudogene TRBV3-2) with TRBJ2-3, with D tentatively TRBD2 (6 bases). With 0 bases removed from V and 6 bases from J, the gap between germline ends came to 13 bases. This CDR3 is 15 amino acids long. In germline, CDR1 is LGHDT, CDR2 YNNKEL (reference sequence). The CDR3 protein is CASSQDGGLRDTQYF. CDR3 DNA: TGTGCCAGCAGCCAAGATGGGGGGTTGAGGGATACGCAGTATTTT.

The chain links TRBV12-5 to TRBJ2-1, with D possibly TRBD1 on 8 matching bases. The CDR3 is 16 amino acids. Germline values: CDR1 LGHNT, CDR2 FRNRAP. The V end was cut by 2 bases, the J end by 6 bases, with 17 bases between. For the CDR3, the DNA is TGTGCTAGTGGTTTGTTGGCGAACAGGGGGGGCAATGAGCAGTTCTTC. Its translation: CASGLLANRGGNEQFF.

The chain employs TRBV10-3 and TRBJ2-1; D unclear. The germline gives CDR1 ENHRY, CDR2 SYGVKD. The CDR3 covers 16 residues. Trimming took 2 bases from V and 8 from J, leaving 19 bases between them. This chain's CDR3 is CAISEAAATLSDEQFF. The CDR3 coding sequence is TGTGCCATCAGTGAGGCAGCAGCGACCCTGAGCGATGAGCAGTTCTTC.

This clone was observed a single time. This chain uses TRBV19 with TRBJ1-5, with a weak D call TRBD1 (5 bases). The CDR3 is made up of 15 amino acids. CDR1 and CDR2 from the germline V gene are LNHDA and SQIVND (reference sequence). Trimming pared 3 bases from V and 6 bases from J, leaving 15 bases between. CDR3 sequence reads: CASSINAQASQPQHF. The CDR3 DNA reads as TGTGCCAGTAGTATTAATGCACAGGCGAGTCAGCCCCAGCATTTT.

V and J are TRBV5-4 and TRBJ2-2; no clear D gene. This CDR3 region has 15 residues. Germline CDR1 is SGHNT and CDR2 is YYREEE (reference sequence). The V end lost 0 bases, the J end lost 5 bases, and 11 bases lay between the germline ends. The CDR3 coding sequence is TGTGCCAGCAGCTTGGAGGCAGGCGAGACCGGGGAGCTGTTTTTT. This encodes CASSLEAGETGELFF.

This clone has just one count. The V gene is TRBV19, the J gene TRBJ1-1, with D tentatively TRBD1 (6 bases). The CDR3 spans 13 residues. Germline-derived CDR1 and CDR2 are LNHDA and SQIVND (reference sequence). Trimming removed 7 bases from V and 4 bases from J, with 13 bases in between. The CDR3 loop is CASTRTGSTEAFF. The CDR3 region has the DNA TGTGCCAGTACCCGAACAGGGAGCACTGAAGCTTTCTTT.

The CDR3 bases are TGTGCCAGCTCACCTGGGACTAGCGGGAGTGCCGACGAGCAGTACTTC. Amino acid sequence: CASSPGTSGSADEQYF. J is TRBJ2-7 and V is TRBV18, with 14 bases lining up with TRBD2. J gave up 5 bases and V 3 bases, and 6 bases lay outside the gene matches. The CDR3 contains 16 residues. Germline loops: CDR1 KGHSH, CDR2 LQKENI. The full variable domain, completed using reference TRBV18 and TRBJ2-7, is NAGVMQNPRHLVRRRGQEARLRCSPMKGHSHVYWYRQLPEEGLKFMVYLQKENIIDESGMPKERFSAEFPKEGPSILRIQQVVRGDSAAYFCASSPGTSGSADEQYFGPGTRLTVT.